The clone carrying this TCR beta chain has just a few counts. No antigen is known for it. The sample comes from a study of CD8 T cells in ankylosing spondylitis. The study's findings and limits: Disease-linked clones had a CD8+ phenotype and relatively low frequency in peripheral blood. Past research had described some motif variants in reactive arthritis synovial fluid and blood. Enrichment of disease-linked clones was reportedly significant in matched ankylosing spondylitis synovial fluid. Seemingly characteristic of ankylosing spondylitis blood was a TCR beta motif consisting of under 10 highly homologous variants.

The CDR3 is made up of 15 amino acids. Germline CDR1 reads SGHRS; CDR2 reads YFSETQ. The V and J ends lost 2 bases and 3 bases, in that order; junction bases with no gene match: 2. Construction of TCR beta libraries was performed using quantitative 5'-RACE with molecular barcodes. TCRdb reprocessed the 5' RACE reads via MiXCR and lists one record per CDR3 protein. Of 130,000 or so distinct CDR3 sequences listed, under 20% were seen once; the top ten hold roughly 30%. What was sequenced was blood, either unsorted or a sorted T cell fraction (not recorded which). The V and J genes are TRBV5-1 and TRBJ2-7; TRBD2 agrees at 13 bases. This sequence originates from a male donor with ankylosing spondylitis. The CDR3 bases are TGCGCCAGCAGCTTCGGACTAGCGGGGGACTACGAGCAGTACTTC. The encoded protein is CASSFGLAGDYEQYF.